A single sample gave rise to the 14 T cell receptor beta chains below, sequenced in a study of tumor and adjacent non-tumor tissue in lung cancer. The library came from three nested PCR rounds adapted from ARM-PCR protocols. TCRdb re-called the multiplex PCR reads with MiXCR, one entry per CDR3 protein. This sample yields tens of thousands of distinct CDR3 sequences, of which around two thirds are seen a single time; around 23% belongs to the top ten. RNA was extracted from bulk tissue without any cell sorting. Distant lung tissue was collected more than 3 cm away from the tumor edge. Input material: distant non-tumor lung tissue. These receptors were collected from an older woman with non-small cell lung cancer.

This chain connects TRBV29-1 to TRBJ2-7; possible D gene TRBD1, 6 bases. Germline CDR1 SQVTM, CDR2 ANQGSEA. The CDR3 extends over 13 amino acids. V lost 5 bases to trimming and J lost 13 bases, with 24 bases between them. Here the CDR3 reads CSVLGASGYEHYF. The CDR3 coding sequence is TGCAGCGTTCTGGGGGCAAGTGGTTACGAACACTACTTC.

This clonotype was counted a few times. The chain employs TRBV4-2 and TRBJ2-1; 10 bases match TRBD2. CDR1 is LGHNA and CDR2 is YNFKEQ in the germline V gene. The CDR3 loop spans 17 amino acids. The chain's CDR3 is CVNSQDPSGGARNEQFF. The CDR3, as DNA: TGTGTCAACAGCCAAGATCCGAGCGGGGGGGCCCGAAATGAGCAGTTCTTC.

Regarding this clonotype: The junction departs from germline at one end; a sequencing error may be responsible. V usage is TRBV7-8 and J usage is TRBJ1-2; 9 bases agree with TRBD1. Germline-derived CDR1 and CDR2 are SGHVS and FQNEAQ. The CDR3 runs to 14 residues. As DNA, the CDR3 is TGTACCAGCAGCCCAGGGGACAGGGTGGGCGGCTACACCTTC. It translates to CTSSPGDRVGGYTF.

Comments on this clonotype: This clone may be a read error of a much larger clone one base away. The chain joins TRBV20-1 to TRBJ2-2; a weak D match, TRBD2 (6 bases). The CDR3 has 12 residues. Germline V gene sequence: CDR1 DFQATT, CDR2 SNEGSKA (reference sequence). Written as DNA, the CDR3 is TGCAGTACTAGCACAGTCACCGGGGAGCTGTTTTTT. It is translated as CSTSTVTGELFF.

The J gene is TRBJ2-1, the V gene TRBV6-6; tentative D call: TRBD1 (6 bases). Germline V lookup: CDR1 MNHNY, CDR2 SVGAGI (reference sequence). The CDR3 sequence is 14 residues long. Between the trimmed V and J ends, which lost 9 bases and 9 bases, there was a span of 21 bases. DNA of the CDR3: TGTGCCAGGATTTACTCCCTTTACAGGGTTGAGCAGTTCTTC. This encodes CARIYSLYRVEQFF.

The rearrangement uses TRBV5-5 and TRBJ2-3; D remains ambiguous. CDR1 SGHKS and CDR2 YYEKEE come from the germline V gene (reference sequence). V was pared by 3 bases and J by 11 bases, with 19 bases between. The CDR3 consists of 14 residues. Here the CDR3 reads CASSSYRYTNMQYF. The CDR3 nucleotides are TGTGCCAGCAGCTCGTACAGATACACAAATATGCAGTATTTT.

The J gene is TRBJ2-7, the V gene TRBV6-2 or TRBV6-3, with TRBD2 as a possible D gene (6 bases). CDR3 length equals 16 residues. CDR1 and CDR2 (germline): MNHEY, SVGEGT. The CDR3: CFSSPSPGSPPREQYF. CDR3 bases: TGTTTCAGCAGTCCGTCCCCCGGGAGCCCCCCAAGGGAGCAGTACTTC.

This clonotype was observed at least ten times. The V gene is TRBV28, the J gene TRBJ2-2, with 8 bases fitting TRBD1. The germline CDR1 and CDR2 sequences are MDHEN and SYDVKM. The CDR3 runs to 15 residues. The V segment lost 3 bases and the J segment 5 bases; nucleotides outside the gene matches: 5. CDR3 DNA sequence: TGTGCCAGCAGTTTCCAGGGGGCGCGTACCGGGGAGCTGTTTTTT. Translation: CASSFQGARTGELFF.

For this clonotype: Given the absence of the conserved phenylalanine or tryptophan at the CDR3 end, a read error is likely. Because the CDR3's place on the DNA is in doubt, the DNA is left out and the CDR3 is given as listed by TCRdb. The V call is TRBV29-1, the J call TRBJ1-4. The CDR3 comprises 12 residues, both ends counted. CDR1 is SQVTM, CDR2 ANQGSEA, per germline. The CDR3: CSVGGGREKLLY.

This chain uses TRBV14 with TRBJ1-5; D is unresolved. The V gene's germline CDR1 is SGHDN and CDR2 FVKESK. Trimming left V 2 bases short and J 4 bases short, with 12 bases between. The CDR3 totals 15 residues. Here the CDR3 DNA reads TGTGCCAGCAGCCAACACTGGAGCACTAATCAGCCCCAGCATTTT. As protein: CASSQHWSTNQPQHF.

Turning to this clonotype: Sequence at one end of the junction differs from germline and may be a read error. This chain links TRBV11-2 with TRBJ2-7; tentatively, D is TRBD1 or TRBD2 (5 bases each). Per the germline V gene, CDR1 is SGHAT and CDR2 is FQNNGV. This CDR3 has 13 residues. In nucleotides, the CDR3 is TGTACCAGCAGCTTAGAGAGGGTGGGACGGTGGGACTTC. It translates to CTSSLERVGRWDF.

In the case of this clonotype: Compared with germline, one end of the junction differs, possibly owing to a read error. The chain carries TRBV9 and TRBJ2-3; D may match TRBD1 or TRBD2 (5 bases each). CDR1 is SGDLS, CDR2 YYNGEE, per germline. CDR3 length equals 16 residues. CDR3 sequence reads: CTSSVGGGSGTDTQYF. The CDR3 DNA follows: TGTACCAGCAGCGTAGGTGGGGGAAGTGGCACAGATACGCAGTATTTT.

With regard to this clonotype: A much bigger clone sits one base away, suggesting this may be a read error. This chain joins TRBV7-9 and TRBJ1-2; D is possibly TRBD1 (6 bases). Trimming pared 6 bases from V and 3 bases from J, leaving 11 bases between. This CDR3 is built from 13 residues. Germline CDR1 reads SEHNR; CDR2 reads FQNEAQ (reference sequence). DNA of the CDR3: TGTGCCAGCAGTTCAGGGGTTGACTATGGCTACACCTTC. Protein sequence: CASSSGVDYGYTF. The whole variable domain, filled in from reference TRBV7-9 and TRBJ1-2, reads DTGVSQNPRHKITKRGQNVTFRCDPISEHNRLYWYRQTLGQGPEFLTYFQNEAQLEKSRLLSDRFSAERPKGSFSTLEIQRTEQGDSAMYLCASSSGVDYGYTFGSGTRLTVV.

The chain links TRBV12-3 or TRBV12-4 to TRBJ2-4; a weak D match, TRBD1 (6 bases). Trimming took off 5 bases at V and 3 bases at J, with 14 bases between the two ends. The CDR3 is made up of 15 amino acids. CDR3 loop: CASSTTGSVKNIQYF. CDR3 coding DNA: TGTGCCAGCAGTACAACAGGGAGTGTCAAAAACATTCAGTACTTC.